This T cell receptor beta chain appears in the sequencing data of a study of blood T cell repertoires in COVID-19. Study as a whole: Samples of COVID-19 (acute and convalescent) were obtained from the United States, Italy and Spain. Sample material is recorded as cDNA or gDNA derived from T cells, B-cell-depleted T cells, or PBMCs.

This table comes from immunoSEQ multiplex PCR, and its TCRdb copy is limited to in-frame clones, with some not included. This sample carries roughly 41,000 clones, around 90% of them seen once, and the ten largest clones take about 4%. Germline-derived CDR1 and CDR2 are SQVTM and ANQGSEA. The CDR3 totals 12 residues. V was cut by 6 bases and J by 2 bases, with 10 bases left in between. This clone appeared a single time. The sequence was obtained from a man aged 60 to 75 with acute or convalescent COVID-19. The chain couples TRBV29-1 to TRBJ1-2; D is unclear. Material: peripheral blood. CDR3 in DNA: TGCAGCGTCAGTCGGGGAAACTATGGCTACACCTTC. Translation: CSVSRGNYGYTF.